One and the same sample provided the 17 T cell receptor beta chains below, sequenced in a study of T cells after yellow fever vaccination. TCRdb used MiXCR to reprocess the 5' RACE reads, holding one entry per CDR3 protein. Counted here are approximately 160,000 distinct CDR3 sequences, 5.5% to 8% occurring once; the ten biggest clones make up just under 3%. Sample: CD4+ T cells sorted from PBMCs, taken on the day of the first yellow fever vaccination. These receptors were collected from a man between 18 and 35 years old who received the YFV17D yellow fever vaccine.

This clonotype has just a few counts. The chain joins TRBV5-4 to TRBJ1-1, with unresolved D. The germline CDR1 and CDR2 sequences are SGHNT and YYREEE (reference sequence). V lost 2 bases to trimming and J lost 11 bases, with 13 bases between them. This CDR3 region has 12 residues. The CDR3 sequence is CASSLRAPWAFF. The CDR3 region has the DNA TGTGCCAGCAGCTTACGAGCCCCCTGGGCTTTCTTT.

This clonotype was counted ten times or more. Here the CDR3 reads CASSQGEVGTQYF. Here the CDR3 DNA reads TGCGCCAGCAGCCAGGGGGAAGTCGGGACGCAGTATTTT. The chain has TRBV5-1 and TRBJ2-3; 7 bases are a match to TRBD1. The germline V gene has CDR1 SGHRS and CDR2 YFSETQ. J lost 9 bases, V lost 4 bases, and 8 bases had no gene match. This CDR3 is built from 13 residues.

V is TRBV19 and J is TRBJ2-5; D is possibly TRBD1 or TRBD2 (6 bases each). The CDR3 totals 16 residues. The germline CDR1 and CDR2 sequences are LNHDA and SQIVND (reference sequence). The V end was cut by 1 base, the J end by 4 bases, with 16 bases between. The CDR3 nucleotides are TGTGCCAGTAGTATAGCGTCACAGGGACTGGGAGAGACCCAGTACTTC. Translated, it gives CASSIASQGLGETQYF.

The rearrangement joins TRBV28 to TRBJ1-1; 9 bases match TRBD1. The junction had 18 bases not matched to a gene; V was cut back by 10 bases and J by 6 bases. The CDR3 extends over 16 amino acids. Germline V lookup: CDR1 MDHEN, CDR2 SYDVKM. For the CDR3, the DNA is TGTGCCACTACAGCCCCAAGAGGGACAGGGATTGCTGAAGCTTTCTTT. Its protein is CATTAPRGTGIAEAFF.

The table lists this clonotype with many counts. CDR3 protein: CASSGSGHLSTDTQYF. Here the CDR3 DNA reads TGCGCCAGCAGCGGATCGGGACACTTAAGCACAGATACGCAGTATTTT. V gene TRBV5-1 combines with J gene TRBJ2-3; tentatively, D is TRBD1 (6 bases). CDR1 SGHRS and CDR2 YFSETQ come from the germline V gene. Trimming cost V 4 bases and J 0 bases, with 15 bases left between them. The CDR3 is 16 amino acids. The full variable domain, rest sourced from reference TRBV5-1 and TRBJ2-3, is KAGVTQTPRYLIKTRGQQVTLSCSPISGHRSVSWYQQTPGQGLQFLFEYFSETQRNKGNFPGRFSGRQFSNSRSEMNVSTLELGDSALYLCASSGSGHLSTDTQYFGPGTRLTVL.

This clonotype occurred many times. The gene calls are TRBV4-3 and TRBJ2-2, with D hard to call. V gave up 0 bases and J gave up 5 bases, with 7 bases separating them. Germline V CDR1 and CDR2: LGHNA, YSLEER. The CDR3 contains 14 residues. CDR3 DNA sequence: TGCGCCAGCAGCCAAGATGGGCGAACCGGGGAGCTGTTTTTT. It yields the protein CASSQDGRTGELFF.

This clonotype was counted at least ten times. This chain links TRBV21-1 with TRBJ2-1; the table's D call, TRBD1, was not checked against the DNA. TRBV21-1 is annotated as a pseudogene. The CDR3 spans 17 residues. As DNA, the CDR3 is TGTGCCAGCAGCCCCCGACCCGACAGGTTAGGGGGCAATGAGCAGTTCTTC. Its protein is CASSPRPDRLGGNEQFF.

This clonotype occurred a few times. CDR3 bases: TGTGCCAGCAGCGGGGACAGGGGGAACACTGAAGCTTTCTTT. Translation gives CASSGDRGNTEAFF. This chain connects TRBV7-9 to TRBJ1-1; 10 nucleotides line up with TRBD1. The length of the CDR3 is 14 residues. Germline V gives CDR1 SEHNR, CDR2 FQNEAQ (reference sequence). J gave up 1 base and V 5 bases, and 1 base lay outside the gene matches.

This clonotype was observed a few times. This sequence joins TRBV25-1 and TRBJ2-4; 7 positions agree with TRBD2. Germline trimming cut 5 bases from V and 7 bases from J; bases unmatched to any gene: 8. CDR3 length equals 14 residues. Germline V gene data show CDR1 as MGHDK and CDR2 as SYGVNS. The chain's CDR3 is CASSTTGGGNIQYF. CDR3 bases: TGTGCCAGCAGTACTACCGGGGGAGGGAACATTCAGTACTTC. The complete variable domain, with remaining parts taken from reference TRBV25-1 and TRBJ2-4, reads EADIYQTPRYLVIGTGKKITLECSQTMGHDKMYWYQQDPGMELHLIHYSYGVNSTEKGDLSSESTVSRIRTEHFPLTLESARPSHTSQYLCASSTTGGGNIQYFGAGTRLSVL.

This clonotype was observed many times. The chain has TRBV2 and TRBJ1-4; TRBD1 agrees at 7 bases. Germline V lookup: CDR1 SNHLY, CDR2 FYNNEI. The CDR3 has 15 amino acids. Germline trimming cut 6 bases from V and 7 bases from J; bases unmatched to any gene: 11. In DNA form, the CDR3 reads TGTGCCAGCAGATACCGACAGGGATCCTCTGAAAAACTGTTTTTT. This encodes CASRYRQGSSEKLFF.

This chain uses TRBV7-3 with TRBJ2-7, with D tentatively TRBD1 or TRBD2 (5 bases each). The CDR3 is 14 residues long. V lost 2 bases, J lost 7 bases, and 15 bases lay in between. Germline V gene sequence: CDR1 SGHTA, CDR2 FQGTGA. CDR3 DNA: TGTGCCAGCAGCTTATCTGCAGGGTCGGGGGAGCAGTACTTC. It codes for CASSLSAGSGEQYF.

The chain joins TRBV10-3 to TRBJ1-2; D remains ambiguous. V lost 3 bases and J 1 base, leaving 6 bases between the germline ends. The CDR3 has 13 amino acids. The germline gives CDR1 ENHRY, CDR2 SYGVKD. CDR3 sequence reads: CAISDAFNYGYTF. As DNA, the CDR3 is TGTGCCATCAGTGACGCGTTTAACTATGGCTACACCTTC.

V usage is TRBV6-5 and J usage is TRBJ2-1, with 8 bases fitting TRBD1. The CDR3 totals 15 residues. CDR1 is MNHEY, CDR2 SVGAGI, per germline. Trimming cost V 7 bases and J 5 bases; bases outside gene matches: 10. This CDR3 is CASIYEGTGHNEQFF. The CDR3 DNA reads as TGTGCCAGCATCTACGAAGGGACAGGACACAATGAGCAGTTCTTC.

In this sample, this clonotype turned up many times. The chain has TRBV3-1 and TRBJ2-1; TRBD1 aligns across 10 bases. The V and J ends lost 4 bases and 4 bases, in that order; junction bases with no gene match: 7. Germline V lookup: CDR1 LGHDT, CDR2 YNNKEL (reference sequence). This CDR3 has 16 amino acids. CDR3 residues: CASSPPGTGEYNEQFF. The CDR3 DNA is TGTGCCAGCAGCCCCCCAGGGACAGGGGAATACAATGAGCAGTTCTTC.

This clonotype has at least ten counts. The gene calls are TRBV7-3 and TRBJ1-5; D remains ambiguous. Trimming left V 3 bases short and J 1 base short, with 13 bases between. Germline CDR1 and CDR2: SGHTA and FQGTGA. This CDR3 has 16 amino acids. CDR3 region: CASSLKGILSNQPQHF. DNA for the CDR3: TGTGCCAGCAGCTTGAAGGGCATCTTGAGCAATCAGCCCCAGCATTTT.

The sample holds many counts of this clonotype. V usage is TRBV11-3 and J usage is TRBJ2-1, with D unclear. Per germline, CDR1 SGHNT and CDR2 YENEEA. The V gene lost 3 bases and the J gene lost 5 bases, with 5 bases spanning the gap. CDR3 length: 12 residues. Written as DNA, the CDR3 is TGTGCCAGCAGCTTTACCAACAATGAGCAGTTCTTC. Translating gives CASSFTNNEQFF. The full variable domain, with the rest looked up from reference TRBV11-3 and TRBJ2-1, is EAGVVQSPRYKIIEKKQPVAFWCNPISGHNTLYWYLQNLGQGPELLIRYENEEAVDDSQLPKDRFSAERLKGVDSTLKIQPAELGDSAVYLCASSFTNNEQFFGPGTRLTVL.

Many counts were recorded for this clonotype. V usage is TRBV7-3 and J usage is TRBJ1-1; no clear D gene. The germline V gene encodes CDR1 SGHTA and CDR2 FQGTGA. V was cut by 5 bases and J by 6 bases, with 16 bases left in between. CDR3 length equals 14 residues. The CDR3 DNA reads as TGTGCCAGCAGCCAGGCCCACGGTGGGGCTGAAGCTTTCTTT. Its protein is CASSQAHGGAEAFF.